This T cell receptor beta chain was documented in a study of graft-versus-host responses after intestinal transplantation. This CDR3 region has 16 residues. Losses at the gene ends were 7 bases for V and 0 bases for J; bases not matched to a gene: 6. Germline V gene data show CDR1 as MGHRA and CDR2 as YSYEKL. Clones were sequenced by immunoSEQ multiplex PCR, and TCRdb holds only the in-frame ones, with some missing. The data contain under 30,000 clones, around 94% of them singletons. The chain uses TRBV4-1 and TRBJ1-3; 10 bases align to TRBD1. The TCR sequence derives from a human patient who received an intestinal transplant, so some T cells may come from the graft donor. The source material was PBMCs, sampled approximately 32 days after intestinal transplant. CDR3 region: CASKGTGDSSGNTIYF. CDR3 DNA sequence: TGCGCCAGCAAAGGGACAGGGGATAGCTCTGGAAACACCATATATTTT.